These 27 T cell receptor beta chains came from one sample sequenced in a study of neoadjuvant nivolumab and ipilimumab in lung cancer. TCRdb's copy holds only in-frame clones and misses some; the assay was immunoSEQ multiplex PCR. The data hold over 25,000 clones, with about 75% observed a single time. This material consisted of tumor tissue, taken after neoadjuvant nivolumab, alone or with ipilimumab, at or shortly before surgery. The receptors here all came from an adult with non-small cell lung cancer.

The rearrangement joins TRBV25-1 to TRBJ2-5, with a possible D match to TRBD2 (7 bases). The CDR3 extends over 16 amino acids. The V end lost 4 bases, the J end lost 3 bases, and 18 bases lay between the germline ends. Germline V gives CDR1 MGHDK, CDR2 SYGVNS. CDR3 residues: CASSGLLGGLKETQYF. The CDR3 nucleotides are TGTGCCAGCAGTGGACTGTTGGGGGGGCTTAAAGAGACCCAGTACTTC.

The chain joins TRBV2 to TRBJ1-4, with 9 positions matching TRBD1. Germline V gene data show CDR1 as SNHLY and CDR2 as FYNNEI. This CDR3 region has 12 residues. V shed 4 bases, J shed 10 bases, and the junction held 1 base outside the gene matches. CDR3 DNA sequence: TGTGCCAGCAGTGGACAGGGGGGAAAACTGTTTTTT. Translation gives CASSGQGGKLFF.

The chain carries TRBV7-2 and TRBJ1-6; possibly TRBD1 for D (6 bases). Looked up from germline, CDR1 is SGHTA and CDR2 is FQGNSA. CDR3 size: 18 residues. Trimming pared 0 bases from V and 5 bases from J, leaving 17 bases between. The CDR3 spells CASSLAIETGFHNSPLHF. For the CDR3, the DNA is TGTGCCAGCAGCTTAGCGATAGAAACAGGGTTCCATAATTCACCCCTCCACTTT. Full variable domain (remainder filled in from reference TRBV7-2 and TRBJ1-6): GAGVSQSPSNKVTEKGKDVELRCDPISGHTALYWYRQSLGQGLEFLIYFQGNSAPDKSGLPSDRFSAERTGGSVSTLTIQRTQQEDSAVYLCASSLAIETGFHNSPLHFGNGTRLTVT.

This chain joins TRBV5-8 and TRBJ2-1, with 7 bases matching TRBD1. Germline CDR1 is SGHTS and CDR2 is YDEGEE. The V and J ends lost 5 bases and 1 base, in that order; junction bases with no gene match: 6. This CDR3 comprises 15 residues. The CDR3 region is CASRDRELSYNEQFF. In nucleotides, the CDR3 is TGTGCCAGCAGAGACAGGGAACTATCCTACAATGAGCAGTTCTTC. The entire variable domain, with the rest obtained from reference TRBV5-8 and TRBJ2-1, is as follows: EAGVTQSPTHLIKTRGQQATLRCSPISGHTSVYWYQQALGLGLQFLLWYDEGEERNRGNFPPRFSGRQFPNYSSELNVNALELEDSALYLCASRDRELSYNEQFFGPGTRLTVL.

The rearrangement uses TRBV11-2 and TRBJ2-3, with TRBD1 matching over 8 bases. There are 15 residues in the CDR3. J gave up 2 bases and V 4 bases, and 5 bases lay outside the gene matches. Germline CDR1 and CDR2: SGHAT and FQNNGV. DNA for the CDR3: TGTGCCAGCAGCTCGACAGGGGAACCCACAGATACGCAGTATTTT. It translates to CASSSTGEPTDTQYF.

The chain joins TRBV5-6 to TRBJ1-4; D perhaps matches TRBD1 (5 bases). CDR3 length: 13 amino acids. Germline V CDR1 and CDR2: SGHDT, YYEEEE. Deletions cut 4 bases from V and 8 bases from J, with 12 bases between. The CDR3, as DNA: TGTGCCAGCAGCCTCCAGGCAGGGGAAAAACTGTTTTTT. Protein sequence: CASSLQAGEKLFF.

This rearrangement joins TRBV5-1 to TRBJ2-1, with D unresolved. The V gene lost 7 bases and the J gene lost 4 bases, with 21 bases spanning the gap. The CDR3 runs 16 residues. Looked up from germline, CDR1 is SGHRS and CDR2 is YFSETQ. The CDR3 spells CASAPNLFPTYNEQFF. The CDR3 nucleotides read TGCGCCAGCGCTCCAAACCTGTTTCCCACTTACAATGAGCAGTTCTTC.

This rearrangement joins TRBV11-1 to TRBJ1-2; D uncertain. Per the germline V gene, CDR1 is SGHAT and CDR2 is FQDESV (reference sequence). Trimming shortened V by 5 bases and J by 8 bases, and 15 bases separated the two germline ends. This CDR3 is built from 13 residues. The CDR3: CASSPDTGIGYTF. CDR3 sequence (DNA): TGTGCCAGCAGCCCTGACACTGGGATCGGCTACACCTTC.

This chain joins TRBV7-3 and TRBJ2-7, with TRBD2 as a possible D gene (6 bases). The CDR3 extends over 13 amino acids. Per germline, CDR1 SGHTA and CDR2 FQGTGA. V was shortened by 4 bases and J by 5 bases, with 12 bases between the two germline ends. CDR3 nucleotide sequence: TGTGCCAGCAGCTCTAGTGGGGGGAACGAGCAGTACTTC. It is translated as CASSSSGGNEQYF.

The CDR3 sequence: CASSLRGDTEAFF. The CDR3 DNA is TGCGCCAGCAGCTTGAGGGGGGACACTGAAGCTTTCTTT. The V gene is TRBV5-1, the J gene TRBJ1-1; D possibly corresponds to TRBD1 (6 bases). In germline, CDR1 is SGHRS, CDR2 YFSETQ. Trimming stripped 1 base from V and 3 bases from J, with 7 bases between. The CDR3 consists of 13 residues.

V and J are TRBV11-3 and TRBJ2-7; tentatively, D is TRBD1 or TRBD2 (5 bases each). Deletions cut 4 bases from V and 10 bases from J, with 14 bases between. CDR1 is SGHNT and CDR2 is YENEEA in the germline V gene. This CDR3 comprises 12 residues. This chain's CDR3 is CASSSGPGLQYF. In DNA, the CDR3 is TGTGCCAGCAGCTCTGGCCCGGGGCTCCAGTACTTC.

V and J are TRBV7-6 and TRBJ2-5, with TRBD2 identical over 9 bases. Germline lookup yields CDR1 SGHVS and CDR2 FNYEAQ. Trimming at V came to 5 bases and at J to 1 base, leaving 11 bases not matched to a gene. The CDR3 runs 17 residues. This CDR3 reads CASSQRQRRGGQETQYF. The CDR3 DNA is TGTGCCAGCAGCCAAAGGCAGCGGCGGGGGGGCCAAGAGACCCAGTACTTC.

The chain has TRBV18 and TRBJ2-7, with a possible D match to TRBD1 (5 bases). CDR3 length: 13 residues. V lost 6 bases to trimming and J lost 0 bases, with 9 bases between them. The V gene's germline CDR1 is KGHSH and CDR2 LQKENI. In DNA, the CDR3 is TGTGCCAGCTCTCCCCAGGGCTCCTACGAGCAGTACTTC. Its protein is CASSPQGSYEQYF.

The rearrangement joins TRBV11-1 to TRBJ2-3; D possibly corresponds to TRBD2 (6 bases). Trimming stripped 3 bases from V and 0 bases from J, with 7 bases between. Germline loops: CDR1 SGHAT, CDR2 FQDESV (reference sequence). This CDR3 has 14 amino acids. Here the CDR3 DNA reads TGTGCCAGCAGCTTGGGGACTAGCACAGATACGCAGTATTTT. This sequence encodes CASSLGTSTDTQYF.

The rearrangement joins TRBV6-6 to TRBJ2-2; possible D gene TRBD1, 6 bases. The V end was cut by 2 bases, the J end by 2 bases, with 12 bases between. Looked up from germline, CDR1 is MNHNY and CDR2 is SVGAGI (reference sequence). The CDR3 totals 16 residues. The CDR3 nucleotides read TGTGCCAGCAGTTACCACGGACAGTTAAACACCGGGGAGCTGTTTTTT. It yields the protein CASSYHGQLNTGELFF.

This clone was seen a handful of times. The chain combines TRBV7-9 with TRBJ1-3, with TRBD1 matching over 9 bases. J gave up 6 bases and V 5 bases, and 5 bases lay outside the gene matches. The V gene's germline CDR1 is SEHNR and CDR2 FQNEAQ (reference sequence). This CDR3 spans 14 amino acids. The CDR3 DNA sequence: TGTGCCAGCAGCCGGGGACAGGGAGAAAACACCATATATTTT. Its translation: CASSRGQGENTIYF.

The V call is TRBV28, the J call TRBJ2-5, with 9 bases fitting TRBD2. With V trimmed by 5 bases and J by 5 bases, 21 bases remained unmatched. Germline lookup yields CDR1 MDHEN and CDR2 SYDVKM. The CDR3 is 19 residues long. CDR3 protein: CASSDPPTRRGGVAETQYF. DNA of the CDR3: TGTGCCAGCAGTGACCCCCCGACTAGGCGGGGGGGCGTTGCGGAGACCCAGTACTTC. The variable domain in full, with the rest retrieved from reference TRBV28 and TRBJ2-5, is DVKVTQSSRYLVKRTGEKVFLECVQDMDHENMFWYRQDPGLGLRLIYFSYDVKMKEKGDIPEGYSVSREKKERFSLILESASTNQTSMYLCASSDPPTRRGGVAETQYFGPGTRLLVL.

This clone was observed once. V gene TRBV4-3 combines with J gene TRBJ2-3; weak D call: TRBD2 (6 bases). Trimming shortened V by 0 bases and J by 1 base, and 14 bases separated the two germline ends. The CDR3 extends over 17 amino acids. From germline, CDR1 is LGHNA and CDR2 YSLEER. The CDR3 nucleotides read TGCGCCAGCAGCCAAGAATTCGGAGGGATAGGCACAGATACGCAGTATTTT. Translated, it gives CASSQEFGGIGTDTQYF.

V usage is TRBV18 and J usage is TRBJ2-2; weak D call: TRBD1 (6 bases). The CDR3 extends over 16 amino acids. Trimming stripped 3 bases from V and 3 bases from J, with 14 bases between. Germline V gene sequence: CDR1 KGHSH, CDR2 LQKENI. The CDR3 nucleotides read TGTGCCAGCTCACCGCAAAAACAGGGCCACACCGGGGAGCTGTTTTTT. This gives the protein CASSPQKQGHTGELFF.

V and J are TRBV7-8 and TRBJ2-7; 9 bases match TRBD1. V was clipped by 2 bases and J by 2 bases; unmatched bases: 4. Germline CDR1 is SGHVS and CDR2 is FQNEAQ. The CDR3 spans 15 residues. DNA for the CDR3: TGTGCCAGCAGCTTATCCCGGGACAGGGCCTACGAGCAGTACTTC. The encoded protein is CASSLSRDRAYEQYF.

Relative to its sample, this clone is medium-sized (0.01 to 0.1%). The chain recombines TRBV5-1 with TRBJ1-5; TRBD1 matches 7 bases. The CDR3 has 14 residues. The J segment lost 2 bases and the V segment lost 4 bases, leaving 3 bases of the junction unmatched. Germline V CDR1 and CDR2: SGHRS, YFSETQ. CDR3 in amino acids: CASSRQGGNQPQHF. As DNA, the CDR3 is TGCGCCAGCAGCCGACAGGGCGGCAATCAGCCCCAGCATTTT.

This clone was counted only a few times. The V call is TRBV7-9, the J call TRBJ1-2; 8 positions agree with TRBD1. The CDR3 consists of 13 residues. V lost 5 bases to trimming and J lost 6 bases; unmatched junction nucleotides: 5. Germline values: CDR1 SEHNR, CDR2 FQNEAQ (reference sequence). This chain's CDR3 is CASSPRQGHGYTF. The CDR3 DNA sequence: TGTGCCAGCAGCCCCCGACAGGGGCATGGCTACACCTTC.

The table lists this clone with a few counts. This CDR3 reads CSVRDRGDEKLFF. In DNA, the CDR3 is TGCAGCGTTCGCGACAGGGGGGATGAAAAACTGTTTTTT. The chain has TRBV29-1 and TRBJ1-4; 9 bases match TRBD1. CDR3 length: 13 residues. Germline values: CDR1 SQVTM, CDR2 ANQGSEA. V shed 5 bases, J shed 6 bases, and the junction held 4 bases outside the gene matches.

The chain employs TRBV5-8 and TRBJ2-7; tentatively, D is TRBD1 (6 bases). This CDR3 contains 14 residues. Between the trimmed V and J ends, which lost 4 bases and 2 bases, there was a span of 13 bases. CDR1 and CDR2 from the germline V gene are SGHTS and YDEGEE. The CDR3, as DNA: TGTGCCAGCAGCATCCGGGACAATGCCTACGAGCAGTACTTC. Translation gives CASSIRDNAYEQYF.

This chain uses TRBV5-5 with TRBJ1-1; 8 bases align to TRBD1. The J segment lost 2 bases and the V segment lost 5 bases, leaving 5 bases of the junction unmatched. The V gene's germline CDR1 is SGHKS and CDR2 YYEKEE (reference sequence). This CDR3 has 14 residues. This chain's CDR3 is CASSRDRRNTEAFF. DNA of the CDR3: TGTGCCAGCAGTCGGGACAGGAGAAACACTGAAGCTTTCTTT.

Comments on this clone: One end of the junction varies from germline; a read error may be responsible. The chain combines TRBV7-6 with TRBJ1-3; D may be TRBD1 (6 bases). CDR1 SGHVS and CDR2 FNYEAQ come from the germline V gene. This CDR3 region has 13 residues. Here the CDR3 DNA reads TGTGCCAGCAGCTTAGTTGTACGCGGACAGACACATTTT. Translation: CASSLVVRGQTHF. The full variable domain, rest sourced from reference TRBV7-6 and TRBJ1-3, is GAGVSQSPRYKVTKRGQDVALRCDPISGHVSLYWYRQALGQGPEFLTYFNYEAQQDKSGLPNDRFSAERPEGSISTLTIQRTEQRDSAMYRCASSLVVRGQTHFGEGSWLTVV.

The V call is TRBV5-6, the J call TRBJ2-2; 7 bases match TRBD1. J was trimmed by 6 bases and V by 1 base; bases with no gene match: 6. Germline CDR1 and CDR2: SGHDT and YYEEEE. The CDR3 runs to 15 residues. This CDR3 reads CASSLLGQTPGELFF. The DNA of the CDR3 is TGTGCCAGCAGCTTGTTGGGACAGACTCCCGGGGAGCTGTTTTTT.